This paragraph reports one TCR beta chain. Its target is unknown. With 4 bases removed from V and 4 bases from J, the gap between germline ends came to 17 bases. Germline loops: CDR1 DFQATT, CDR2 SNEGSKA (reference sequence). The length of the CDR3 is 14 residues. The data were obtained in a study of T cell repertoires in cytomegalovirus infection. At the level of the study: Based on public TCR beta signatures, there were indications of CMV infection and of a matching HLA type. Study outcomes and limitations: Summed frequency of public TCR beta families distinguished CMV carriers with the relevant HLA.

One entry per CDR3 protein results from TCRdb running MiXCR on the reads. The data contain almost 550,000 distinct CDR3 sequences, about 17% of them singletons. The V call is TRBV20-1, the J call TRBJ2-7, with D possibly being TRBD2 (6 bases). Sequenced material: CD8+ T cells from PBMCs. The receptor comes from a human donor in good health (CMV status not recorded). Some clones in this sample may be carry-over from other donors' samples. CDR3 sequence reads: CSAIWDGRNYEQYF. As DNA, the CDR3 is TGCAGTGCTATTTGGGATGGGAGGAATTACGAGCAGTACTTC.